This T cell receptor (beta chain) was obtained from a study of Ad26.COV2.S vaccination and SARS-CoV-2 variants. About the study: Donor got 5x10^10 or 1x10^11 viral particles of Ad26.COV2.S.

This sample's treatment: some 20 received Ad26.COV2.S at low or high dose, single or two shots; several received placebo; per-sample allocation not given. Day 63 after the first injection of vaccine or placebo was the sampling time. In the vaccine, an Ad26 vector expressed the SARS-CoV-2 spike of the Wuhan strain. The study, taken as a whole, reports: Breadth and depth estimates from TCRs may understate total T cell responses. Placebo recipients showed lower spike-specific TCR breadth than vaccinees.

In the case of this clone: Its matching antigen is unknown.

TCRdb's table, derived via immunoSEQ multiplex PCR, lists solely in-frame clones and lacks some. The table records hundreds of thousands of clones, about nine tenths of them present only once. The CDR3 length is 14 residues. The trim removed 8 bases at V and 5 bases at J, leaving 11 bases unmatched. Germline CDR1 and CDR2: MNHEY and SMNVEV (reference sequence). The starting material was peripheral blood, obtained in a trial of Ad26.COV2.S vaccine versus placebo. The TCR sequence derives from a person aged 18-65 years who received the Ad26.COV2.S COVID-19 vaccine or a placebo. This chain joins TRBV27 and TRBJ1-2; TRBD1 agrees at 7 bases. As DNA, the CDR3 is TGTGCCAGCGCGAAACGACAGGGAAGTTATGGCTACACCTTC. Its translation is CASAKRQGSYGYTF.